This T cell receptor (beta chain) was captured in a study of early T cells in non-severe SARS-CoV-2 infection. TCRdb reanalysed the 5' RACE reads using MiXCR and keeps one entry per CDR3 protein. The data hold some 77,000 distinct CDR3 sequences, with roughly 9.6% observed a single time. This CDR3 contains 18 residues. Germline V gives CDR1 DFQATT, CDR2 SNEGSKA (reference sequence). V trimming: 1 base; J trimming: 6 bases; junction bases outside the gene matches: 13. This sequence joins TRBV20-1 and TRBJ2-4; 12 bases line up with TRBD2. Sequencing was carried out using whole blood. This sequence originates from an adult who was a healthcare worker with PCR-confirmed SARS-CoV-2 infection or an uninfected control (not recorded which). The CDR3 DNA reads TGCAGTGCTAGAGGGACCGGACTAGCGGGACAGCGCGGAAACATTCAGTACTTC. Protein product: CSARGTGLAGQRGNIQYF.